Sequencing of this T cell receptor (beta chain) was carried out in a study of T cells in Graves' hyperthyroidism and ophthalmopathy (dated by TCRdb to about 2019). Study-level background: Peripheral blood was collected at initial diagnosis, before any treatment. The approximately 100 discovery patients were randomly split 7:3 into training and test sets. The study also compared thyroid tissue and blood T-cell repertoires from several Graves' hyperthyroidism patients. The paper describes TCR Vbeta CDR3 sequencing of 130 to 150 peripheral blood samples, made up of around 41 ophthalmopathy patients, 70 to 75 hyperthyroidism patients and roughly 17 progressor patients. After sampling, hyperthyroidism patients received methimazole starting at 30 mg daily, and ophthalmopathy patients received high-dose intravenous methylprednisolone. TCR V-J signatures able to tell the groups apart were searched for in a discovery cohort of 100 patients, of whom over 40 had Graves' ophthalmopathy and about 60 had stable Graves' hyperthyroidism. An independent validation cohort of some 18 hyperthyroidism patients and 17 patients who later progressed to ophthalmopathy tested prospective prediction of ophthalmopathy.

Ophthalmopathy patients had moderately to severely active disease, with a Clinical Activity Score of 3 or more, a NOSPECS grade of 4 or more, and a disease duration of less than 3 months. Exclusion was applied to patients with uncontrolled infections, other autoimmune diseases, pregnancy or lactation. Diagnoses relied on clinical symptoms, serum thyroxine and TRAb, thyroid ultrasound and orbital computed tomography. Ficoll-Paque density gradient centrifugation was used to isolate PBMCs from about 9 ml of fresh peripheral blood. Trizol reagent was used to extract total RNA, and RNA quality was then checked on an Agilent 2100 Bioanalyzer. Beyond this particular receptor, the publication reports: Most expanded thyroid clonotypes (frequency above 0.001) were also detected in blood, a finding suggesting that blood repertoires may reflect thyroid immune responses. No statistical method was used to fix the sample size in advance, and group allocation was not hidden from the investigators. During validation, the model predicted progression to ophthalmopathy a median of approximately 7 months ahead of onset, with around 71% sensitivity and 72.22% specificity. A 13 V-J signature model separated ophthalmopathy from stable hyperthyroidism, with about 90% sensitivity and roughly 81% specificity in cross-validation and 80%/75% in testing.

TCR beta CDR3 regions were amplified from RNA transcripts. For the first round of RT-PCR on the TCR CDR3, the HTBI primer set was used together with the Qiagen OneStep RT-PCR kit. Libraries were constructed in a second round of multiplex PCR, after which size selection and purification were carried out. Sequencing of the libraries was done on an Illumina HiSeq2000 using paired-end 100 bp reads. On the study's bioinformatics: Raw data were processed with SOAPnuke, discarding reads with adapters, uncalled bases, mean Phred below 15, or no exact constant-primer or identifier match. High-quality paired reads were merged using COPE v1.2.5, and each unique nucleotide sequence was defined as a clonotype. Clonotypes were aligned to IMGT TRBV, TRBD and TRBJ reference segments using MiTCR v1.1. Analysis was restricted to V-J combinations with a frequency above 0.0001, which covered roughly 99% of repertoires. A TCS score was defined as the ratio between F50 (clonal expansion) and ExV (chaos), using BLOSUM62-based TCRdist between CDR3 peptides within each V-J. Welch's t-statistics and random forest reduced 450 to 600 V-J features to 13, which were used in a naive Bayes classifier (R e1071). The public reads were quality trimmed at Q25 with fastp and then assembled into clones with MiXCR by TCRdb, keeping productive beta chains. Duplicate CDR3 protein sequences are folded into a single record with the most common DNA and genes. None of the V and J calls come from the authors' own analysis; TCRdb made them. For this sample there are fewer than 450,000 distinct CDR3 sequences; approximately 18% appear just once. Jointly, the top ten make up 35% to 45% of the sample.

On this clonotype itself: The antigen it recognizes is unknown. No clone much larger than this one lies a single base away; base qualities are absent.

Taken from cysteine to phenylalanine, the CDR3 has 16 residues. Solely the CDR3 DNA is kept, with 48 bases framed from the first base. The trim is 6 bases for V and 1 base for J, with a gap of 18 bases between the germline ends. CDR1 is given as MRHNA and CDR2 as SNTAGT, both from the germline V gene. The chain was built from TRBV6-4 and TRBJ1-2; the D gene is possibly TRBD1, with 6 bases matching. Sequencing was performed on blood. This clonotype was sampled from a man in his late teens or twenties with Graves' ophthalmopathy. CDR3 protein: CASRDPPTGVNYGYTF. Here is the DNA: TGTGCCAGCAGGGACCCCCCGACAGGAGTTAACTATGGCTACACCTTC.